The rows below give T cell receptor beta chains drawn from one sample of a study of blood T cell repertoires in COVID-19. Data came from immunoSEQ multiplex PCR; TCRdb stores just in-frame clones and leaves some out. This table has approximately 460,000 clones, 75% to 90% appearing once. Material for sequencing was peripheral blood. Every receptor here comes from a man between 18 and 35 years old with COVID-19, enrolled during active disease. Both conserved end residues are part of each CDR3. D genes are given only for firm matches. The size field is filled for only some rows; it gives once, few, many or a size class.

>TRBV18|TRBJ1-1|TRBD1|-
TGTGCCAGCTCACCCTTGGTACAGGGGGCCACTGAAGCTTTCTTT
CASSPLVQGATEAFF
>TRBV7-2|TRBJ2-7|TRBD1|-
TGTGCCAGCAGCCCGGGACAGATTACCTACGAGCAGTACTTC
CASSPGQITYEQYF
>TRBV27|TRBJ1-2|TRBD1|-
TGTGCCAGCAGTTTAGGGACAGGCTATGGCTACACCTTC
CASSLGTGYGYTF
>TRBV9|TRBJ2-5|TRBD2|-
TGTGCCAGCAGCGTTAATGTGGGAGGGGAGACCCAGTACTTC
CASSVNVGGETQYF
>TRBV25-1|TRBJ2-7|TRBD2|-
TGTGCCAGCAGTGGAGAAGGCCCTAGCGGGCCATACGAGCAGTACTTC
CASSGEGPSGPYEQYF
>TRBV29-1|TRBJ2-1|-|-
TGCAGCGTTGTAACGGGTAGGAATGAGCAGTTCTTC
CSVVTGRNEQFF
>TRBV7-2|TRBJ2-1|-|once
TGTGCCAGCAGCTTCCGGGTAAGCTCCTACAATGAGCAGTTCTTC
CASSFRVSSYNEQFF
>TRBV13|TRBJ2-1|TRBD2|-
TGTGCCAGCAGCTTAGGACTAGCGGGACACAATGAGCAGTTCTTC
CASSLGLAGHNEQFF
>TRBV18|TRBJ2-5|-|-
TGTGCCAGCTCACTTCTGGGGCAATCGGAGACCCAGTACTTC
CASSLLGQSETQYF
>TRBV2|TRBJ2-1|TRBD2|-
TGTGCCAGCAGTGGCCAAGCGGGAGTGTATGAGCAGTTCTTC
CASSGQAGVYEQFF
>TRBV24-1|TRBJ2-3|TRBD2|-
TGTGCCACCAGTGACCCTAGCGGGGATTACACAGATACGCAGTATTTT
CATSDPSGDYTDTQYF